This T cell receptor beta chain appears in the sequencing data of a study of blood T cell repertoires in COVID-19. At the level of the study: Sites in the United States, Italy and Spain provided acute and convalescent COVID-19 samples. T cells, B-cell-depleted T cells, or PBMCs provided the cDNA or gDNA that served as material.

Some clones are missing from TCRdb's copy, which holds only in-frame ones; the method was immunoSEQ multiplex PCR. The table lists about 200,000 clones, about 82% of them singletons. Source material: peripheral blood. The TCR originated in a man in his sixties with COVID-19, enrolled during active disease.

The CDR3 DNA is TGTGCCAGCAGGACCGGGGGGATCGCGCCCCAGCATTTT. Translated, it gives CASRTGGIAPQHF. The genes are TRBV28 and TRBJ1-5, with a tentative D call TRBD1 (5 bases). Germline V gene data show CDR1 as MDHEN and CDR2 as SYDVKM. Trimming removed 6 bases at V and 9 bases at J, with 15 bases between. The CDR3 loop spans 13 amino acids.